These 11 T cell receptor beta chains originate from one sample sequenced in a study of CXCR3-negative and CXCR3-positive naive CD8 T cells. In preparing the TRB cDNA libraries, 5' RACE with UMI labels was used. Reprocessing the 5' RACE reads, TCRdb reports a single entry for every CDR3 protein and omits DNA. Its table lists about 62,000 distinct CDR3 sequences. Sequencing used naive CXCR3- CD8+ T cells from blood. Subset reported: CD45RO-CCR7+CD27+CD95- naive CD8+ T cells lacking CXCR3 (TNR3-). All receptors derive from a human donor in good health. Some clones in this sample may be carry-over from other donors' samples.

The chain couples TRBV10-3 to TRBJ1-6. Germline-derived CDR1 and CDR2 are ENHRY and SYGVKD. The length of the CDR3 is 15 residues. The CDR3 region is CAISESGGFSSPLHF.

V is TRBV4-3 and J is TRBJ2-1; TCRdb indicates TRBD1, and absent DNA this call remains unverified. The CDR3 has 13 amino acids. Germline loops: CDR1 LGHNA, CDR2 YSLEER. This chain's CDR3 is CASSQVSGQPQFF.

V is TRBV7-9 and J is TRBJ2-7. Germline CDR1 and CDR2: SEHNR and FQNEAQ (reference sequence). The CDR3 is 14 residues long. The CDR3 region is CASSSVMTPYEQYF.

The chain uses TRBV7-3 and TRBJ2-7. In germline, CDR1 is SGHTA, CDR2 FQGTGA. The CDR3 is made up of 15 amino acids. CDR3 amino acids: CASSLSPGAPYEQYF.

V is TRBV9 and J is TRBJ2-1; TCRdb indicates TRBD1, and absent DNA this call remains unverified. The CDR3 runs to 15 residues. Germline assignment: CDR1 SGDLS and CDR2 YYNGEE. The CDR3 spells CASSLGDSPYNEQFF.

This CDR3 reads CASSYLGDKAYEQYF. This chain connects TRBV12-3 or TRBV12-4 to TRBJ2-7; TCRdb lists TRBD1, though no DNA is available to test this call. The CDR3 is made up of 15 amino acids.

The V and J genes are TRBV21-1 and TRBJ2-1; without DNA, the TCRdb call of TRBD1 cannot be checked. TRBV21-1 is a documented pseudogene. The CDR3 covers 15 residues. The CDR3 loop reads CASSKKGGRGNEQFF.

The rearrangement uses TRBV25-1 and TRBJ1-1. CDR1 is MGHDK, CDR2 SYGVNS, per germline. CDR3 length: 14 amino acids. CDR3 region: CASETTQEDTEAFF.

This chain uses TRBV29-1 with TRBJ2-7. Germline CDR1 is SQVTM and CDR2 is ANQGSEA. The CDR3 length is 12 residues. CDR3 protein: CSVEAGDYEQYF.

The chain couples TRBV7-8 to TRBJ2-5; TCRdb's D call, TRBD1, is unchecked because there is no DNA. Germline V lookup: CDR1 SGHVS, CDR2 FQNEAQ. The CDR3 totals 13 residues. Here the CDR3 reads CASTQGAGETQYF.

The V call is TRBV14, the J call TRBJ2-7; the TRBD1 assignment by TCRdb is unverifiable without DNA. The germline V gene has CDR1 SGHDN and CDR2 FVKESK. The CDR3 spans 14 residues. The CDR3 loop is CATLGQDVSYEQYF.